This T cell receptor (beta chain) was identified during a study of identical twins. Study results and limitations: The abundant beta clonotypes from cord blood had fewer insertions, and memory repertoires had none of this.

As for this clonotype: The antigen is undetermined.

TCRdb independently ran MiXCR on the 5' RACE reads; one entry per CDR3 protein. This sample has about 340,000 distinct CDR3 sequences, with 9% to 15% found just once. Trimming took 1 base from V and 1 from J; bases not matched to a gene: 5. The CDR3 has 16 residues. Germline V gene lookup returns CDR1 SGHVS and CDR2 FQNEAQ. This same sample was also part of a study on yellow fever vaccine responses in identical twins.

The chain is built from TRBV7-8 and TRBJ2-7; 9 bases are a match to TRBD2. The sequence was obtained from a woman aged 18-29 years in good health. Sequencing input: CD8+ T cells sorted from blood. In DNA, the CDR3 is TGTGCCAGCAGCTTAGGAGGCAGCGGGAGGTCCTACGAGCAGTACTTC. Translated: CASSLGGSGRSYEQYF.